Listed below are T cell receptor beta chains from one sample, sequenced in a study of blood T cell repertoires in COVID-19. The protocol was immunoSEQ multiplex PCR, while the TCRdb copy is restricted to in-frame clones and leaves out a portion. Counted here are under 350,000 clones, about 90% occurring once; the ten biggest clones make up under 2.5%. Sequenced: PBMCs or T cells enriched from blood (not recorded which). The receptors shown here come from a woman aged 55-75 years who had recovered from COVID-19. The CDR3 runs from the conserved cysteine through the conserved F or W. The D gene is left open where the match is weak. The size field is filled for only some rows; it gives once, few, many or a size class.

TRBJ2-5	-	TRBV27	TRBD1	TGTGCCAGCAGTTTATCCCCGACAGGGGAGACCCAGTACTTC	CASSLSPTGETQYF
TRBJ2-2	-	TRBV18	-	TGTGCCAGCTCACCATTGGGGGCGTCCAACACCGGGGAGCTGTTTTTT	CASSPLGASNTGELFF
TRBJ1-6	-	TRBV28	TRBD1	TGTGCCAGCAGCAAACGACAGGGCCGCTCACCCCTCCACTTT	CASSKRQGRSPLHF
TRBJ1-2	-	TRBV20-1	-	TGCAGTGGAGGGAGCTATGGCTACACCTTC	CSGGSYGYTF
TRBJ2-7	-	TRBV11-2	TRBD2	TGTGCCAGCAGCTCCTCAGCGGGAGTTAGCTACGAGCAGTACTTC	CASSSSAGVSYEQYF
TRBJ2-1	-	TRBV7-8	-	TGTGCCAGCAGCCCTCACTACAGGTTGACGAGCAATGAGCAGTTCTTC	CASSPHYRLTSNEQFF
TRBJ1-6	few	TRBV29-1	TRBD1	TGCAGCGGACTTTCAGGGGGCACCCGCCCGTATAATTCACCCCTCCACTTT	CSGLSGGTRPYNSPLHF
TRBJ2-5	-	TRBV7-9	TRBD1	TGTGCCAGCAGCTTAGGACAGGGAAGAAGGCGAGAGACCCAGTACTTC	CASSLGQGRRRETQYF
TRBJ2-5	-	TRBV25-1	TRBD2	TGTGCCAGCAGTGAATATTTAGCGGGACAAGAGACCCAGTACTTC	CASSEYLAGQETQYF
TRBJ2-3	once	TRBV6-1	TRBD1	TGTGCCAGCAGTGTGCCCGTGGACAGGGCGGCAGATACGCAGTATTTT	CASSVPVDRAADTQYF
TRBJ1-3	many	TRBV28	-	TGTGCCAGCAGTCCCAGTTTGCAAGGAAACACCATATATTTT	CASSPSLQGNTIYF
TRBJ1-3	-	TRBV4-1	-	TGCGCCAGCAGCCAAGATTCAGGGTCGGGAAACACCATATATTTT	CASSQDSGSGNTIYF
TRBJ1-1	-	TRBV7-9	TRBD1	TGTGCCAGCAGCTCGTCGGGAGGGGGCGCTCTCATGAACACTGAAGCTTTCTTT	CASSSSGGGALMNTEAFF
TRBJ1-1	-	TRBV28	TRBD1	TGTGCCAGCAGTTCCGGGACAGCCATGAACACTGAAGCTTTCTTT	CASSSGTAMNTEAFF
TRBJ2-7	-	TRBV19	-	TGTGCCAGTAGTATAAGTTTAGCGCTCTCCTACGAGCAGTACTTC	CASSISLALSYEQYF
TRBJ1-2	-	TRBV10-3	TRBD1	TGTGCCACCGGACAGGGTAGGGACTATGGCTACACCTTC	CATGQGRDYGYTF
TRBJ2-5	-	TRBV27	-	TGTGCCAGCAGCCCCTGGGCAGGGGAACGAGAGACCCAGTACTTC	CASSPWAGERETQYF
TRBJ2-7	-	TRBV9	TRBD2	TGTGCCAGCAGCGTAGGGGCTAGCGGGAGGGTTGAGAACGAGCAGTACTTC	CASSVGASGRVENEQYF
TRBJ2-7	-	TRBV5-1	-	TGCGCCAGCAGCTCGCGGAGTTCCTACGAGCAGTACTTC	CASSSRSSYEQYF
TRBJ1-2	-	TRBV7-9	-	TGTGCCAGCAGCTTGGATTCAGGAGGATCCTATGGCTACACCTTC	CASSLDSGGSYGYTF
TRBJ2-5	-	TRBV2	TRBD2	TGTGCCAGCAGGGATTGGGCTAGCGGGGTGAGGTACCAAGAGACCCAGTACTTC	CASRDWASGVRYQETQYF
TRBJ1-4	once	TRBV3-1/TRBV3-2	-	TGTGCCAGCAGCCAAGGGGGCTTGACTAATGAAAAACTGTTTTTT	CASSQGGLTNEKLFF
TRBJ1-5	-	TRBV25-1	-	TGTGCCAGCAGTGAATTTACAGGCTATAGCAATCAGCCCCAGCATTTT	CASSEFTGYSNQPQHF
TRBJ2-1	-	TRBV7-9	-	TGTGCCAGCAGCTTTAGAGCGTTGATCAATGAGCAGTTCTTC	CASSFRALINEQFF
TRBJ2-1	-	TRBV5-4	-	TGTGCCAGCAGCTTACGCCAGGGGAGGGACGAGCAGTTCTTC	CASSLRQGRDEQFF
TRBJ2-3	-	TRBV5-1	-	TGCGCCAGCAGCTTGGATTGGGGGGAGGTGGATACGCAGTATTTT	CASSLDWGEVDTQYF
TRBJ2-7	-	TRBV7-8	TRBD2	TGTGCCAGCAGTCCCCCGGGGAGGGTTGGCGACGAGCAGTACTTC	CASSPPGRVGDEQYF
TRBJ2-7	-	TRBV28	-	TGTGCCAGCAGCCCGCCCCGTAGATACGAGCAGTACTTC	CASSPPRRYEQYF
TRBJ2-3	-	TRBV28	-	TGTGCCAGCAGTCCGGGGATCGGGGGTGCGCAGTATTTT	CASSPGIGGAQYF
TRBJ1-2	-	TRBV30	-	TGTGCCTGGGGAGCTGGTGAGGGCTACACCTTC	CAWGAGEGYTF
TRBJ1-1	-	TRBV29-1	-	TGCAGCTTTACGACACTGGACTCACCCTGGGATGAAGCTTTCTTT	CSFTTLDSPWDEAFF
TRBJ1-1	-	TRBV30	-	TGTGCCTGGTCACGAGGGACTGAAGCTTTCTTT	CAWSRGTEAFF
TRBJ1-1	-	TRBV6-5	TRBD1	TGTGCCAGCAAGCAGGGGGCCAACGGGTTCCAAGCTTTCTTT	CASKQGANGFQAFF
TRBJ1-5	-	TRBV28	-	TGTGCCGTCGGGTTAGGAGGCCAGCCCCAGCATTTT	CAVGLGGQPQHF
TRBJ1-5	-	TRBV2	-	TGTGCCAGCGATTATCAGGGGCTCGGCAATCAGCCCCAGCATTTT	CASDYQGLGNQPQHF
TRBJ1-1	-	TRBV13	-	TGTGCCAGCAGCCTATACACTGAAGCTTTCTTT	CASSLYTEAFF
TRBJ2-2	few	TRBV7-2	-	TGTGCCAGCAGCTTAGTTCAGGGTGGGACCGGGGAGCTGTTTTTT	CASSLVQGGTGELFF
TRBJ1-3	-	TRBV5-1	-	TGCGCCAGCAGCTTGTCACTCCTAAGCTCTGGAAACACCATATATTTT	CASSLSLLSSGNTIYF
TRBJ1-5	-	TRBV6-1	-	TGTGCCAGCAGTGAAGCGGCGGTCCTCAATCAGCCCCAGCATTTT	CASSEAAVLNQPQHF
TRBJ2-7	-	TRBV4-2	TRBD2	TGTGCCAGCAGCCAAGATGGGGTAGCGGGAGGGGGAGAGCAGTACTTC	CASSQDGVAGGGEQYF
TRBJ2-2	-	TRBV29-1	TRBD1	TGCAGCGTCGGACAGGGAAGGAGCACCGGGGAGCTGTTTTTT	CSVGQGRSTGELFF
TRBJ1-3	-	TRBV18	TRBD1	TGTGCCAGCTCACCATCCGGGACAGGGGCCAGCTCTGGAAACACCATATATTTT	CASSPSGTGASSGNTIYF
TRBJ2-7	-	TRBV9	-	TGTGCCAGCAGCGTAGCTGGAGGGAACAGGATTTACGAGCAGTACTTC	CASSVAGGNRIYEQYF
TRBJ1-3	-	TRBV27	-	TGTGCCAGCAGTTTTGGCAGGGGTACTGGAAACACCATATATTTT	CASSFGRGTGNTIYF
TRBJ1-2	few	TRBV2	TRBD1	TGTGCCAGCTGGGACAGGACTAACTATGGCTACACCTTC	CASWDRTNYGYTF
TRBJ2-1	-	TRBV6-2/TRBV6-3	TRBD2	TGTGCCAGCAGTTACATCAGAGCGGGAGGGCCGCGGTACCATGAGCAGTTCTTC	CASSYIRAGGPRYHEQFF